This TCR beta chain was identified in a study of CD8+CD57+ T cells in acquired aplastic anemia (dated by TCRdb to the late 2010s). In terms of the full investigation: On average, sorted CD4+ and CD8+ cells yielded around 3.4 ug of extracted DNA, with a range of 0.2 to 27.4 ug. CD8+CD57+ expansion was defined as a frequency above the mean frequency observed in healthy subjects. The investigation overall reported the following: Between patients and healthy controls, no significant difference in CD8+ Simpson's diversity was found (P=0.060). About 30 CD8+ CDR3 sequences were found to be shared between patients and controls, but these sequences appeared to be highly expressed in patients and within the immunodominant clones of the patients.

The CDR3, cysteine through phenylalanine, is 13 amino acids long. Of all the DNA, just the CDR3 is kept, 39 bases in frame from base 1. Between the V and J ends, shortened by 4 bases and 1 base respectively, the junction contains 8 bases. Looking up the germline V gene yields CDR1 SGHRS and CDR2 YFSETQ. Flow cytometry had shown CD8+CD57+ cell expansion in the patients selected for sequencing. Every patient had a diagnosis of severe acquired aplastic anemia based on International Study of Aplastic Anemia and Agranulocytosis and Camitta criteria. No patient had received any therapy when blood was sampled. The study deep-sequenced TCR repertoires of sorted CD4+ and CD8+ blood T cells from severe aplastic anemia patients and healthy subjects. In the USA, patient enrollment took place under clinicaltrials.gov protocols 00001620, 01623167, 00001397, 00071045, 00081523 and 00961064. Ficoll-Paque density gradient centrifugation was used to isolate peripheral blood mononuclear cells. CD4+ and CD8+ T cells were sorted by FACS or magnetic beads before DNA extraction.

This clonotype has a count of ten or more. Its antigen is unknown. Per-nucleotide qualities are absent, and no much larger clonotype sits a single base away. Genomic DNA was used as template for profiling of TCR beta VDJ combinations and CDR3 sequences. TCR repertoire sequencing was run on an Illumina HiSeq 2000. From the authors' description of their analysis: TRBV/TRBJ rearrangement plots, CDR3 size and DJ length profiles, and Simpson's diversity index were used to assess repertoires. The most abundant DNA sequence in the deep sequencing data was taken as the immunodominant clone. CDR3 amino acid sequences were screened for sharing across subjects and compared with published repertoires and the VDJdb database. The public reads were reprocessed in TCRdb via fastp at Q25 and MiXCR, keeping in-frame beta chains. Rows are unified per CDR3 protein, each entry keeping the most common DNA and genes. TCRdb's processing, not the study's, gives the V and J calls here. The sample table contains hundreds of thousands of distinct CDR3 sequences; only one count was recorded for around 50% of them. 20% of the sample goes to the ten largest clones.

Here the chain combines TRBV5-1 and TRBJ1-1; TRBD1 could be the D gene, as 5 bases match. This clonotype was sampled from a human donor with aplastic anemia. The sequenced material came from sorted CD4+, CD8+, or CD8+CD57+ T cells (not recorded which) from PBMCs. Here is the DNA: TGCGCCAGCAGCGGGGGGGGGAACACTGAAGCTTTCTTT. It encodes CASSGGGNTEAFF.